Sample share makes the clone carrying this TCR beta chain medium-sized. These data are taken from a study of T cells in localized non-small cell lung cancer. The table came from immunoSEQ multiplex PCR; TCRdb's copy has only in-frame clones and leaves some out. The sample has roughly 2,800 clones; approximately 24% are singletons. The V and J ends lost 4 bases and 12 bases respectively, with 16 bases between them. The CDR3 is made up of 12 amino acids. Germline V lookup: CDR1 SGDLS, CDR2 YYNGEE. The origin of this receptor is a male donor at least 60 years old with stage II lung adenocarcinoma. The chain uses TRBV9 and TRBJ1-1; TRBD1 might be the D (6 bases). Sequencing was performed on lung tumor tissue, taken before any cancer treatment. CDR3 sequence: CASSFDRLGTFF. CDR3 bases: TGTGCCAGCAGCTTCGACAGGTTGGGAACTTTCTTT.